These 7 T cell receptor beta chains originate from one sample sequenced in a study of blood T cell repertoires in COVID-19. Sequenced by immunoSEQ multiplex PCR; TCRdb stores in-frame clones only, minus some. This table has 150,000 to 250,000 clones, roughly 94% appearing once. Source material: peripheral blood. The origin of the receptors is a man under 40 with COVID-19, enrolled during active disease.

The chain is built from TRBV20-1 and TRBJ1-1; the D is unclear. CDR1 and CDR2 (germline): DFQATT, SNEGSKA (reference sequence). V dropped 3 bases and J dropped 7 bases, with 9 bases sitting between them. The CDR3 has 11 amino acids. In DNA form, the CDR3 reads TGCAGTGCTAGGCGCGCGCTTGAAGCTTTCTTT. It specifies CSARRALEAFF.

This sequence joins TRBV5-1 and TRBJ2-1; D gene uncertain. The CDR3 covers 15 residues. V lost 0 bases to trimming and J lost 0 bases, with 7 bases between them. Germline V gene lookup returns CDR1 SGHRS and CDR2 YFSETQ. In DNA, the CDR3 is TGCGCCAGCAGCTTGGAACTGAGCTCCTACAATGAGCAGTTCTTC. Protein: CASSLELSSYNEQFF.

The rearrangement links TRBV5-4 to TRBJ1-3; D is possibly TRBD1 (5 bases). V was cut by 4 bases and J by 0 bases, with 14 bases left in between. Germline values: CDR1 SGHNT, CDR2 YYREEE (reference sequence). CDR3 length: 16 amino acids. The CDR3 DNA reads as TGTGCCAGCAGCCTATACCAGACAGTCTCTGGAAACACCATATATTTT. Translated: CASSLYQTVSGNTIYF.

This sequence joins TRBV29-1 and TRBJ2-1, with no clear D. This CDR3 has 12 residues. Trimming pared 2 bases from V and 2 bases from J, leaving 4 bases between. CDR1 SQVTM and CDR2 ANQGSEA come from the germline V gene. As DNA, the CDR3 is TGCAGCGTTGAATTAGCCTACAATGAGCAGTTCTTC. Residues: CSVELAYNEQFF.

For the CDR3, the DNA is TGTGCCAGCAGCCTACAAGAGACCCAGTACTTC. As protein: CASSLQETQYF. This chain links TRBV3-1 (or the pseudogene TRBV3-2) with TRBJ2-5; D unresolved. This CDR3 is 11 amino acids long. Trimming stripped 4 bases from V and 2 bases from J, with 2 bases between. Germline V gene data show CDR1 as LGHDT and CDR2 as YNNKEL (reference sequence).

The chain combines TRBV18 with TRBJ1-2; 9 bases fit TRBD1. The CDR3 is 16 residues long. The germline gives CDR1 KGHSH, CDR2 LQKENI. Losses at the gene ends were 3 bases for V and 6 bases for J; bases not matched to a gene: 11. The DNA for the CDR3 is TGTGCCAGCTCACCCGGGACAGGGTTTTCAGAGGATGGCTACACCTTC. Translation gives CASSPGTGFSEDGYTF.

The CDR3 region is CASSLKGRGYTF. CDR3 DNA sequence: TGTGCCAGTAGTCTAAAGGGGCGCGGCTACACCTTC. V and J are TRBV19 and TRBJ1-2; the D gene is possibly TRBD1 (5 bases). The CDR3 extends over 12 amino acids. Trimming took off 5 bases at V and 8 bases at J, with 12 bases between the two ends. Germline assignment: CDR1 LNHDA and CDR2 SQIVND (reference sequence). Based on the CDR3 plus reference TRBV19 and TRBJ1-2, the full variable domain is DGGITQSPKYLFRKEGQNVTLSCEQNLNHDAMYWYRQDPGQGLRLIYYSQIVNDFQKGDIAEGYSVSREKKESFPLTVTSAQKNPTAFYLCASSLKGRGYTFGSGTRLTVV.